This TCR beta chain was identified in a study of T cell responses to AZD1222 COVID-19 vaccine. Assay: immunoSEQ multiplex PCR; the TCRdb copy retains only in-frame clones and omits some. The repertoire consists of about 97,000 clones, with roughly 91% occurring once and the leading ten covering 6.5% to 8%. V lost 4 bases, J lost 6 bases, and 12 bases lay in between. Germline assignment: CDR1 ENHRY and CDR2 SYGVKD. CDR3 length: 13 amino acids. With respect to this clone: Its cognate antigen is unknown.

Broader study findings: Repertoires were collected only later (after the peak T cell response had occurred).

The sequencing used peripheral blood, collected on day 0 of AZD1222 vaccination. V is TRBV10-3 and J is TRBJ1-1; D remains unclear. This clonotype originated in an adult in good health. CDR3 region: CAISGAGLPEAFF. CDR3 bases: TGTGCCATCAGTGGGGCTGGACTGCCTGAAGCTTTCTTT.